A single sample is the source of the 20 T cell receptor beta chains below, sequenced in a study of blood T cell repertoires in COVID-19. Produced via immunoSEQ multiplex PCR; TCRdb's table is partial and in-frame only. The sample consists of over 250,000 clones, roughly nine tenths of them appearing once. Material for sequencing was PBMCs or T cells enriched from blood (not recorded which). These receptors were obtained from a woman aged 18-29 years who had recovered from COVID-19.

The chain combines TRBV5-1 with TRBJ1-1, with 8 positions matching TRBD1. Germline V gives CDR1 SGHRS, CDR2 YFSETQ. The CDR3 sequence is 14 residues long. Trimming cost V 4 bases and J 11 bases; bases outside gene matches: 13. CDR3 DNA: TGCGCCAGCAGCCCGCGGACAGGGTCCTCCGTGGCTTTCTTT. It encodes CASSPRTGSSVAFF. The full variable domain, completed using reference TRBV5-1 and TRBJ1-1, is KAGVTQTPRYLIKTRGQQVTLSCSPISGHRSVSWYQQTPGQGLQFLFEYFSETQRNKGNFPGRFSGRQFSNSRSEMNVSTLELGDSALYLCASSPRTGSSVAFFGQGTRLTVV.

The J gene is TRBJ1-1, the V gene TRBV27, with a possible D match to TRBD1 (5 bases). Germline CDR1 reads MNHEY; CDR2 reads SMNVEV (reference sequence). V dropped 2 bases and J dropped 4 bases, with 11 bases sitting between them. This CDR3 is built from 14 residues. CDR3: CASSLAWGGTEAFF. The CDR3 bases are TGTGCCAGCAGTTTAGCTTGGGGGGGCACTGAAGCTTTCTTT.

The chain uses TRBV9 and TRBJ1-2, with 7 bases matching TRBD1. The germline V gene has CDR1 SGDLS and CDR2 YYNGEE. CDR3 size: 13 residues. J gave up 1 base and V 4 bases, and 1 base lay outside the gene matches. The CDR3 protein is CASSRDSNYGYTF. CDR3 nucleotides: TGTGCCAGCAGCAGGGACAGTAACTATGGCTACACCTTC.

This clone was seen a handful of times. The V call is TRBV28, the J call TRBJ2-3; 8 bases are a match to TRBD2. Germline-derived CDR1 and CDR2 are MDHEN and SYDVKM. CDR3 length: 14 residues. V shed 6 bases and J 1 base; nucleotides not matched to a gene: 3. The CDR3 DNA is TGTGCCAGCAGAACTAGCGGACGCACAGATACGCAGTATTTT. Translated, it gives CASRTSGRTDTQYF.

The CDR3 bases are TGTGCCAGCAGCATCGGACTGACGAACACCGGGGAGCTGTTTTTT. This encodes CASSIGLTNTGELFF. V and J are TRBV9 and TRBJ2-2, with D tentatively TRBD2 (5 bases). Trimming left V 4 bases short and J 0 bases short, with 10 bases between. The CDR3 sequence is 15 residues long. The germline CDR1 and CDR2 sequences are SGDLS and YYNGEE.

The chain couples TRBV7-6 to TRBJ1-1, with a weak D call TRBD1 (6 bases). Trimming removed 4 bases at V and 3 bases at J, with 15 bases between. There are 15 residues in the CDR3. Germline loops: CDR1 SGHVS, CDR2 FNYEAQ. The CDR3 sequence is CASSSSGVMDTEAFF. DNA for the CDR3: TGTGCCAGCAGCTCCTCAGGGGTCATGGACACTGAAGCTTTCTTT.

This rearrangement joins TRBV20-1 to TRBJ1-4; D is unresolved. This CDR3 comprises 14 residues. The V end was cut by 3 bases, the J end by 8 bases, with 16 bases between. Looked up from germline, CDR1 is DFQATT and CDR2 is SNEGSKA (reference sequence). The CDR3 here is CSASNREEDEKLFF. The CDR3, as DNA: TGCAGTGCTAGTAACCGGGAAGAAGACGAAAAACTGTTTTTT.

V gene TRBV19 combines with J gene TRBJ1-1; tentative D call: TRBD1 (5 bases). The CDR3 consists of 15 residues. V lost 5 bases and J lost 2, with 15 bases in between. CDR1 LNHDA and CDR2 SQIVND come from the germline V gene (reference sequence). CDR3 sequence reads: CASSPLPTGNTEAFF. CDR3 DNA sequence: TGTGCCAGTAGTCCACTCCCCACAGGCAACACTGAAGCTTTCTTT.

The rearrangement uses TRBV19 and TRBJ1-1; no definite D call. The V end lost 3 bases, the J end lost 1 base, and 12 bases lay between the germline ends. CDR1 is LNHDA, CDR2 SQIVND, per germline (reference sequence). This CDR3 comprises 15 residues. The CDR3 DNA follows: TGTGCCAGTAGTATTGGCAGTCGTCGGAACACTGAAGCTTTCTTT. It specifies CASSIGSRRNTEAFF.

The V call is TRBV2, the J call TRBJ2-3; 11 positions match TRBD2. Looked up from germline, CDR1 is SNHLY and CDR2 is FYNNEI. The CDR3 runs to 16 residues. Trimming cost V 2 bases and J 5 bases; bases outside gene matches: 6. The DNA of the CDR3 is TGTGCCAGCAGTGAACTAGCGGGGGGTGTACGAGATACGCAGTATTTT. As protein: CASSELAGGVRDTQYF.

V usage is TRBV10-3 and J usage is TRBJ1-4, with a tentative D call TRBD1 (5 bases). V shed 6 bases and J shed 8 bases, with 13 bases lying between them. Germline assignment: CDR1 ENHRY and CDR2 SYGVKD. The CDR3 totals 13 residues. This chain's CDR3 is CAIRGLGDEKLFF. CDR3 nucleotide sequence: TGTGCCATCAGGGGACTTGGGGACGAAAAACTGTTTTTT.

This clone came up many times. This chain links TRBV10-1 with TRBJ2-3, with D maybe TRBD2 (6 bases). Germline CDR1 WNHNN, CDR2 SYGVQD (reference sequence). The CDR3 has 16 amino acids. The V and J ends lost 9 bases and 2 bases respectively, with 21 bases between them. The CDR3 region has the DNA TGCGCCAGGCACCGAGGGGACGGGAGAAACACAGATACGCAGTATTTT. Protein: CARHRGDGRNTDTQYF.

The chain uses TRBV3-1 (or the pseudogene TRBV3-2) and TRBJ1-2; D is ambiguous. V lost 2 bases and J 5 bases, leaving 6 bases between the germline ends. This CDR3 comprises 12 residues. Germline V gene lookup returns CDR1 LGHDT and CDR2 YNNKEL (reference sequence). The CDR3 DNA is TGTGCCAGCAGCCAACGGAGTTATGGCTACACCTTC. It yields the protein CASSQRSYGYTF.

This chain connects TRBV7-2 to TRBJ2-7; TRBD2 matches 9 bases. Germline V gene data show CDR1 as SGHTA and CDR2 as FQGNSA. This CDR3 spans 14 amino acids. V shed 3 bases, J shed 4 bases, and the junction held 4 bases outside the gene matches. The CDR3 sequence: CASSFLAGAYEQYF. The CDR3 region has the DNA TGTGCCAGCAGCTTTTTAGCGGGGGCATACGAGCAGTACTTC.

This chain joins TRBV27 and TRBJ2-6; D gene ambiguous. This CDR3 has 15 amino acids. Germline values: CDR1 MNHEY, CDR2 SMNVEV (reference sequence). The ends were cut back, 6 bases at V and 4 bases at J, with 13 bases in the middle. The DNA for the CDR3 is TGTGCCAGCAGCCCGGAGTTTACGGGGGCCAACGTCCTGACTTTC. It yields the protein CASSPEFTGANVLTF.

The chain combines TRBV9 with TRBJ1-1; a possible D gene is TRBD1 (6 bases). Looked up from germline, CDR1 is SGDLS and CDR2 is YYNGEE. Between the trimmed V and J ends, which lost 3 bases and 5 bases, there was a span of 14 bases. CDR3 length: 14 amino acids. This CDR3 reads CASSEHRVGTEAFF. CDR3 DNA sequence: TGTGCCAGCAGCGAACACAGGGTAGGGACTGAAGCTTTCTTT.

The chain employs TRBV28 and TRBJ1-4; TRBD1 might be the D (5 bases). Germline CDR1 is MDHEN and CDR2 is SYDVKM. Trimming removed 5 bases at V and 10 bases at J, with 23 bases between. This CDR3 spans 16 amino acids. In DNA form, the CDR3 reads TGTGCCAGCAGTCAAAGGCCGCAGGGCTCATGGGGAAAACTGTTTTTT. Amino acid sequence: CASSQRPQGSWGKLFF. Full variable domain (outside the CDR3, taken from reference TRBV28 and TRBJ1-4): DVKVTQSSRYLVKRTGEKVFLECVQDMDHENMFWYRQDPGLGLRLIYFSYDVKMKEKGDIPEGYSVSREKKERFSLILESASTNQTSMYLCASSQRPQGSWGKLFFGSGTQLSVL.

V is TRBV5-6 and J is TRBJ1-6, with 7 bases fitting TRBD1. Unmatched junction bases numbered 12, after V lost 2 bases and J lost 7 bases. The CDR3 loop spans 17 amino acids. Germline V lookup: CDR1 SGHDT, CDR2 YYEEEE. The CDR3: CASSFPRRGSGNSPLHF. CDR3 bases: TGTGCCAGCAGCTTCCCTCGCAGGGGGTCGGGGAATTCACCCCTCCACTTT. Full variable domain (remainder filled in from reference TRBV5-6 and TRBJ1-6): DAGVTQSPTHLIKTRGQQVTLRCSPKSGHDTVSWYQQALGQGPQFIFQYYEEEERQRGNFPDRFSGHQFPNYSSELNVNALLLGDSALYLCASSFPRRGSGNSPLHFGNGTRLTVT.

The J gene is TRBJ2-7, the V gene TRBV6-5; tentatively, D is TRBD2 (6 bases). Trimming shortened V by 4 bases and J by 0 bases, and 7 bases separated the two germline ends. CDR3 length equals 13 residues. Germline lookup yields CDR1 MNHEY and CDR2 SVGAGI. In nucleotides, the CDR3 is TGTGCCAGCAGTTGGGAGGTCTCCTACGAGCAGTACTTC. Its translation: CASSWEVSYEQYF.

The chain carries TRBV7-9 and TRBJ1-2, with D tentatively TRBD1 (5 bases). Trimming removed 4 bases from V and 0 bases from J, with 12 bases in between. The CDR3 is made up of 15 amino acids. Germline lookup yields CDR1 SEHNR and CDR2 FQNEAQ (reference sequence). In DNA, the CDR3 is TGTGCCAGCAGCTCCGGGCAGGGTACTAACTATGGCTACACCTTC. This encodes CASSSGQGTNYGYTF.